The entry below describes one TCR beta chain. An amount of RNA that ranged from roughly 0.5 to 1 ug was reverse transcribed with random hexamers. TCRdb fed the immunoSEQ multiplex PCR reads into MiXCR, producing one record per CDR3 protein. The table includes about 130,000 distinct CDR3 sequences, approximately 94% detected once. This specimen belongs to a study of CD8 T cells in Susac syndrome. Sequencing was performed on CD4+ T cells from PBMCs. The TCR was taken from a human donor with multiple sclerosis.

CDR3 region: CASSQEGPGVSGNQPQHF. The CDR3 nucleotides are TGCGCCAGCAGCCAAGAGGGCCCCGGGGTATCGGGCAATCAGCCCCAGCATTTT. The V and J genes are TRBV4-1 and TRBJ1-5; D uncertain. The CDR3 runs 18 residues. V was cut by 0 bases and J by 2 bases, with 17 bases left in between. The germline V gene encodes CDR1 MGHRA and CDR2 YSYEKL.